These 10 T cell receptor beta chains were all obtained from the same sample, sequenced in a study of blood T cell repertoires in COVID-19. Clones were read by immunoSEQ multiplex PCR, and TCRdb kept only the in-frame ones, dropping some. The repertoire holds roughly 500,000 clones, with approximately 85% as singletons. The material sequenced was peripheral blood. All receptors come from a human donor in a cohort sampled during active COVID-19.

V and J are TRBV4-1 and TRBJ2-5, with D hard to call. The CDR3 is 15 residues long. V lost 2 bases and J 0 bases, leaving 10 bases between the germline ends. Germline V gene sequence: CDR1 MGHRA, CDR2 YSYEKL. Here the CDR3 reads CASSQYSQNQETQYF. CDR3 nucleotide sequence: TGCGCCAGCAGCCAATATTCACAAAACCAAGAGACCCAGTACTTC.

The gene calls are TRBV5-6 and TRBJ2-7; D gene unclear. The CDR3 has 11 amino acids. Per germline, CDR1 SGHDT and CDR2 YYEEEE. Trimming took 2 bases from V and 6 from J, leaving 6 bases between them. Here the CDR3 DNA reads TGTGCCAGCAGCTTTAGTAGCGAGCAGTACTTC. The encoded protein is CASSFSSEQYF.

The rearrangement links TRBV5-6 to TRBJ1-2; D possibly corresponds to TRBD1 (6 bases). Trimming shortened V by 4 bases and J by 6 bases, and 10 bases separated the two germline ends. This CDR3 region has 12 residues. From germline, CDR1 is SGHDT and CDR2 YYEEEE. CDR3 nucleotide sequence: TGTGCCAGCAGCCCCGCAGGGGATGGCTACACCTTC. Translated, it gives CASSPAGDGYTF.

The CDR3 sequence is CASSKREQYF. CDR3 bases: TGTGCCAGCAGTAAGAGGGAGCAGTACTTC. J is TRBJ2-7 and V is TRBV28; the D is unclear. CDR1 and CDR2 from the germline V gene are MDHEN and SYDVKM. The CDR3 is 10 residues long. V lost 5 bases, J lost 7 bases, and 6 bases lay in between.

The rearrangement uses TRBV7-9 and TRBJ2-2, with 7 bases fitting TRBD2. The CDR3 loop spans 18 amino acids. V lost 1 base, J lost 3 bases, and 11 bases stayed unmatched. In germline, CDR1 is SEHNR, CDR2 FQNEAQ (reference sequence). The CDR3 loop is CASSLDHPSGGDTGELFF. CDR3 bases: TGTGCCAGCAGCTTAGATCACCCTAGCGGAGGGGACACCGGGGAGCTGTTTTTT.

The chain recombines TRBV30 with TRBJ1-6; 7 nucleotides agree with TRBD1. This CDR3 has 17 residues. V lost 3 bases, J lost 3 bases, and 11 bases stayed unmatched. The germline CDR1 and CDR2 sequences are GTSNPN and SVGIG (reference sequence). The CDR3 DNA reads TGTGCCTGGAGCGTCAGGCGGCAGGGGGTCTATAATTCACCCCTCCACTTT. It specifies CAWSVRRQGVYNSPLHF. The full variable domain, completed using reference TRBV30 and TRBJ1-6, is SQTIHQWPATLVQPVGSPLSLECTVEGTSNPNLYWYRQAAGRGLQLLFYSVGIGQISSEVPQNLSASRPQDRQFILSSKKLLLSDSGFYLCAWSVRRQGVYNSPLHFGNGTRLTVT.

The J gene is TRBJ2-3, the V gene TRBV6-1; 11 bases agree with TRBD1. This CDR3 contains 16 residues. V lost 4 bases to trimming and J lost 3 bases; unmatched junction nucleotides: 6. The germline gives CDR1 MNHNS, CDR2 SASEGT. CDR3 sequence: CASSAGTGGVTDTQYF. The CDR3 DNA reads TGTGCCAGCAGTGCCGGGACAGGGGGAGTGACAGATACGCAGTATTTT.

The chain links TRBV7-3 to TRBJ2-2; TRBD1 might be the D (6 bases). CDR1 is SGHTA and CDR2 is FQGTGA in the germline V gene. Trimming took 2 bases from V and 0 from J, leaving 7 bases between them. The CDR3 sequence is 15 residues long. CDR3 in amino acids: CASSLQGTNTGELFF. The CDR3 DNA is TGTGCCAGCAGCTTACAGGGGACGAACACCGGGGAGCTGTTTTTT.

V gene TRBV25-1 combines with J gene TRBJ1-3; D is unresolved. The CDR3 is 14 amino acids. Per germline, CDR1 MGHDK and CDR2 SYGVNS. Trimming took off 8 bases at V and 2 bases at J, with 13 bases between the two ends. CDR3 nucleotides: TGTGCCAGCCGACCCTCGCGGGCTGGAAACACCATATATTTT. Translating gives CASRPSRAGNTIYF.

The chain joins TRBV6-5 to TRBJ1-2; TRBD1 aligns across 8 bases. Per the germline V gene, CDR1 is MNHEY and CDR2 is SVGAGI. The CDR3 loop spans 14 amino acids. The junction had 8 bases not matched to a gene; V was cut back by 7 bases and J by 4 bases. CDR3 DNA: TGTGCCAGCACCGACAGGGGAAGTCTCTATGGCTACACCTTC. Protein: CASTDRGSLYGYTF.